One and the same sample provided the 3 T cell receptor beta chains below, sequenced in a study of T-cell reconstitution after alpha-beta-depleted transplantation in children. The authors prepared the TCRbeta library with unique molecular identifiers. TCRdb independently ran MiXCR on the PCR reads; one entry per CDR3 protein. The sample consists of 200,000 to 250,000 distinct CDR3 sequences, approximately 10% of them appearing once. The input for sequencing was PBMCs, taken before TCRalphabeta/CD19-depleted stem cell transplant. All receptors derive from a child younger than two with acute myeloid leukemia, due to receive a stem cell transplant.

This clonotype was observed at least ten times. The rearrangement uses TRBV9 and TRBJ2-5; D might be TRBD2 (6 bases). Trimming cost V 4 bases and J 2 bases, with 18 bases left between them. Germline V gives CDR1 SGDLS, CDR2 YYNGEE. This CDR3 has 16 amino acids. CDR3 DNA sequence: TGTGCCAGCAGCCATCAACCGGGACTTATTCAAGAGACCCAGTACTTC. Its translation is CASSHQPGLIQETQYF. The full variable domain, completed using reference TRBV9 and TRBJ2-5, is DSGVTQTPKHLITATGQRVTLRCSPRSGDLSVYWYQQSLDQGLQFLIQYYNGEERAKGNILERFSAQQFPDLHSELNLSSLELGDSALYFCASSHQPGLIQETQYFGPGTRLLVL.

Turning to this clonotype: Sequence at one end of the junction differs from germline and may be a read error. This chain uses TRBV29-1 with TRBJ2-7, with 7 nucleotides matching TRBD2. The CDR3 contains 13 residues. The germline V gene has CDR1 SQVTM and CDR2 ANQGSEA. CDR3 DNA sequence: TGCAGCGTTCATCCGGGAGGTGGTGGTAAGCAGAACTTC. Encoded protein: CSVHPGGGGKQNF.

This clonotype has a count of ten or more. The V call is TRBV20-1, the J call TRBJ1-1; 9 nucleotides align to TRBD1. The CDR3 spans 14 residues. Per germline, CDR1 DFQATT and CDR2 SNEGSKA (reference sequence). Trimming cost V 3 bases and J 2 bases; bases outside gene matches: 4. The CDR3 DNA reads TGCAGTGCTAGGGGCACAGGGGGCAACACTGAAGCTTTCTTT. This translates into CSARGTGGNTEAFF.